The 27 T cell receptor beta chains reported below all come from one sample, sequenced in a study of breast tumors, draining lymph nodes, adjacent tissues. Breast cancer patients provided tissue from their axillary draining lymph nodes. TCRdb used MiXCR to reprocess the multiplex PCR reads, holding one entry per CDR3 protein. Here the sample spans under 250,000 distinct CDR3 sequences, less than 40% being singletons. The material sequenced was axillary lymph node tissue. All receptors derive from a female donor with breast cancer. Some clones in this sample may be carry-over from other donors' samples.

As to this clonotype: One end of the junction does not line up with germline, which may come from a read error. The chain is built from TRBV6-6 and TRBJ2-1, with TRBD2 identical over 9 bases. The CDR3 loop spans 15 amino acids. CDR1 MNHNY and CDR2 SVGAGI come from the germline V gene (reference sequence). In DNA form, the CDR3 reads TGTGCCAGCAGTCACTCGGCGGGACTAGCTGGTGAGCAGTTCTTC. Its translation is CASSHSAGLAGEQFF.

The chain recombines TRBV7-2 with TRBJ1-2; weak D call: TRBD1 (5 bases). The V gene's germline CDR1 is SGHTA and CDR2 FQGNSA. V was clipped by 2 bases and J by 6 bases, with 10 bases between them. The CDR3 contains 13 residues. As DNA, the CDR3 is TGTGCCAGCAGCTTAAAGCGGGGCAATGGCTACACCTTC. Residues: CASSLKRGNGYTF.

The gene calls are TRBV6-2 or TRBV6-3 and TRBJ2-3; D gene uncertain. V was clipped by 6 bases and J by 2 bases, with 12 bases between them. This CDR3 has 14 amino acids. Germline CDR1 MNHEY, CDR2 SVGEGT. Here the CDR3 reads CASRQKTFTDTQYF. The CDR3, as DNA: TGTGCCAGCAGGCAGAAGACTTTCACAGATACGCAGTATTTT.

This clonotype was detected ten times or more. V usage is TRBV20-1 and J usage is TRBJ2-3; 7 positions agree with TRBD1. The CDR3 runs 14 residues. CDR1 is DFQATT and CDR2 is SNEGSKA in the germline V gene (reference sequence). The V segment lost 2 bases and the J segment 5 bases; nucleotides outside the gene matches: 7. CDR3 loop: CSARPQPGGDTQYF. Written as DNA, the CDR3 is TGCAGTGCTAGACCACAGCCAGGGGGAGATACGCAGTATTTT.

To note about this clonotype: A much larger clone differs by one base, so this may be a read error. This chain connects TRBV12-3 or TRBV12-4 to TRBJ1-5; no reliable D call. CDR3 length equals 14 residues. V shed 5 bases and J shed 6 bases, with 14 bases lying between them. The CDR3 loop reads CASSDGRVGQPQHF. The DNA for the CDR3 is TGTGCCAGCAGTGACGGACGGGTCGGTCAGCCCCAGCATTTT.

The sample holds many counts of this clonotype. The CDR3 loop is CARGTRGDGYTF. The DNA for the CDR3 is TGTGCGAGGGGGACGAGAGGGGATGGCTACACCTTC. The chain uses TRBV30 and TRBJ1-2; TRBD1 is a possible D gene (6 bases). This CDR3 has 12 amino acids. Germline loops: CDR1 GTSNPN, CDR2 SVGIG (reference sequence). Supplemented by reference TRBV30 and TRBJ1-2, the full variable domain reads SQTIHQWPATLVQPVGSPLSLECTVEGTSNPNLYWYRQAAGRGLQLLFYSVGIGQISSEVPQNLSASRPQDRQFILSSKKLLLSDSGFYLCARGTRGDGYTFGSGTRLTVV.

This clonotype was detected only once. V gene TRBV20-1 combines with J gene TRBJ1-2; the D is unclear. The CDR3 is 10 amino acids. The ends were cut back, 6 bases at V and 8 bases at J, with 10 bases in the middle. CDR1 is DFQATT and CDR2 is SNEGSKA in the germline V gene (reference sequence). The CDR3, as DNA: TGCAGTGCCCCCGCTCAAGGCTACACCTTC. Translated, it gives CSAPAQGYTF.

On this clonotype: Since the CDR3 does not end with the conserved phenylalanine or tryptophan, this likely comes from a read error. The chain uses TRBV7-2 and TRBJ2-7, with a tentative D call TRBD2 (6 bases). Germline loops: CDR1 SGHTA, CDR2 FQGNSA. Trimming removed 3 bases from V and 1 base from J, with 10 bases in between. The CDR3 covers 14 residues. The CDR3 coding sequence is TGTGCCAGCAGCTTCCTAGCGACGTCCTACGAGCAGTACCTC. Translated, it gives CASSFLATSYEQYL.

This clonotype appeared many times. This chain joins TRBV5-8 and TRBJ2-3; maybe TRBD2 (6 bases). V was trimmed by 1 base and J by 4 bases, leaving 10 bases between them. The germline V gene encodes CDR1 SGHTS and CDR2 YDEGEE. This CDR3 spans 14 amino acids. CDR3 residues: CASSLWGDPDTQYF. The CDR3, as DNA: TGTGCCAGCAGCTTGTGGGGGGATCCAGATACGCAGTATTTT.

A few counts support this clonotype. This sequence joins TRBV20-1 and TRBJ1-1; TRBD1 agrees at 7 bases. Germline trimming cut 6 bases from V and 0 bases from J; bases unmatched to any gene: 10. This CDR3 contains 15 residues. Germline CDR1 DFQATT, CDR2 SNEGSKA (reference sequence). The CDR3 sequence: CSAARARGLNTEAFF. The CDR3 DNA follows: TGCAGTGCCGCGCGCGCGAGGGGGCTGAACACTGAAGCTTTCTTT.

This clonotype was seen many times. The chain couples TRBV10-3 to TRBJ2-6; D gene uncertain. V gave up 7 bases and J gave up 0 bases, with 4 bases separating them. The CDR3 has 13 residues. CDR1 is ENHRY and CDR2 is SYGVKD in the germline V gene. CDR3 in DNA: TGTGCCATCAAAAGCTCTGGGGCCAACGTCCTGACTTTC. Translation gives CAIKSSGANVLTF.

This clonotype has at least ten counts. This chain uses TRBV18 with TRBJ2-1; tentatively, D is TRBD1 or TRBD2 (6 bases each). The CDR3 loop spans 13 amino acids. Germline lookup yields CDR1 KGHSH and CDR2 LQKENI. The ends were cut back, 2 bases at V and 7 bases at J, with 9 bases in the middle. The CDR3: CASSPGGGNEQFF. CDR3 bases: TGTGCCAGCTCACCAGGAGGGGGTAATGAGCAGTTCTTC. Combining the CDR3 with reference TRBV18 and TRBJ2-1 gives the whole variable domain NAGVMQNPRHLVRRRGQEARLRCSPMKGHSHVYWYRQLPEEGLKFMVYLQKENIIDESGMPKERFSAEFPKEGPSILRIQQVVRGDSAAYFCASSPGGGNEQFFGPGTRLTVL.

This clonotype was seen at least ten times. This CDR3 reads CSGESSTDTQYF. The CDR3, as DNA: TGCAGCGGGGAGTCTTCAACAGATACGCAGTATTTT. V is TRBV29-1 and J is TRBJ2-3; TRBD2 is a possible D gene (5 bases). Germline lookup yields CDR1 SQVTM and CDR2 ANQGSEA. CDR3 length: 12 residues. V was clipped by 7 bases and J by 3 bases, with 11 bases between them.

The chain has TRBV28 and TRBJ1-5; D is unresolved. Trimming took off 2 bases at V and 2 bases at J, with 19 bases between the two ends. The CDR3 totals 18 residues. CDR1 and CDR2 (germline): MDHEN, SYDVKM. In DNA, the CDR3 is TGTGCCAGCAGTTTAGTTGGGGTGGGGTCTTGGGGCAATCAGCCCCAGCATTTT. It yields the protein CASSLVGVGSWGNQPQHF.

This chain connects TRBV20-1 to TRBJ2-7; tentatively, D is TRBD1 or TRBD2 (5 bases each). CDR3 length: 14 residues. Germline assignment: CDR1 DFQATT and CDR2 SNEGSKA (reference sequence). Deletions cut 0 bases from V and 6 bases from J, with 15 bases between. The CDR3, as DNA: TGCAGTGCTAGAGATCCGCGAGGGACCTCCGAGCAGTACTTC. This sequence encodes CSARDPRGTSEQYF.

In the case of this clonotype: A much larger clone sits a single nucleotide away, making a read error possible. V is TRBV5-1 and J is TRBJ2-5, with TRBD1 as a possible D gene (5 bases). Germline CDR1 SGHRS, CDR2 YFSETQ. This CDR3 is built from 14 residues. This CDR3 reads CASSLGTNQEPQYF. CDR3 sequence (DNA): TGCGCCAGCAGCTTGGGGACAAACCAAGAGCCCCAGTACTTC.

This clonotype was seen many times. This rearrangement joins TRBV29-1 to TRBJ2-1; a possible D gene is TRBD1 (5 bases). The CDR3 spans 14 residues. The germline CDR1 and CDR2 sequences are SQVTM and ANQGSEA. With 4 bases removed from V and 6 bases from J, the gap between germline ends came to 16 bases. CDR3 coding DNA: TGCAGCGTTGTATTGGACATTCGGGCCAATGAGCAGTTCTTC. It codes for CSVVLDIRANEQFF.

The chain uses TRBV2 and TRBJ1-2; 7 positions match TRBD1. Germline assignment: CDR1 SNHLY and CDR2 FYNNEI. The CDR3 is made up of 18 amino acids. The V gene end was trimmed by 0 bases and the J gene end by 0 bases; junction bases not matched to a gene: 10. The CDR3 spells CASSEAVGRDSTNYGYTF. The CDR3 DNA reads as TGTGCCAGCAGTGAAGCTGTGGGGAGGGACAGCACTAACTATGGCTACACCTTC.

This clonotype was picked up many times. The chain recombines TRBV7-9 with TRBJ2-7; 7 nucleotides align to TRBD2. This CDR3 region has 16 residues. CDR1 and CDR2 from the germline V gene are SEHNR and FQNEAQ (reference sequence). The V and J ends lost 2 bases and 1 base, in that order; junction bases with no gene match: 8. The CDR3 region is CASSLISGLVSYEQYF. The CDR3 DNA sequence: TGTGCCAGCAGCTTAATAAGCGGACTAGTGTCCTACGAGCAGTACTTC.

This clonotype was observed at least ten times. The chain is built from TRBV10-3 and TRBJ2-7; the match to TRBD1 covers 10 bases. After removal of 6 bases from V and 6 bases from J, the junction contained 8 bases not matched to a gene. The CDR3 is 14 amino acids. Per the germline V gene, CDR1 is ENHRY and CDR2 is SYGVKD. CDR3 protein: CAISPGQGKSEQYF. The DNA of the CDR3 is TGTGCCATCAGCCCGGGACAGGGGAAGAGCGAGCAGTACTTC.

This clonotype has at least ten counts. The J gene is TRBJ1-5, the V gene TRBV6-6, with D possibly TRBD1 on 5 matching bases. The CDR3 loop spans 16 amino acids. V dropped 0 bases and J dropped 7 bases, with 16 bases sitting between them. Germline V gene data show CDR1 as MNHNY and CDR2 as SVGAGI (reference sequence). CDR3 DNA: TGTGCCAGCAGTTACTCCGAGGGGACGCGTGACCAGCCCCAGCATTTT. Its protein product is CASSYSEGTRDQPQHF.

The table lists this clonotype with many counts. The rearrangement joins TRBV5-1 to TRBJ2-3, with 7 bases fitting TRBD1. With V trimmed by 0 bases and J by 2 bases, 9 bases remained unmatched. The germline V gene has CDR1 SGHRS and CDR2 YFSETQ. This CDR3 comprises 17 residues. CDR3 sequence reads: CASSLGSQGRNTDTQYF. In DNA form, the CDR3 reads TGCGCCAGCAGCTTGGGCTCACAGGGGCGAAACACAGATACGCAGTATTTT.

This clonotype was detected many times. The CDR3 protein is CAISGGSSGRARNTQYF. The CDR3 DNA sequence: TGTGCCATCAGTGGGGGCAGTAGCGGGAGGGCCCGGAATACGCAGTATTTT. The genes are TRBV10-3 and TRBJ2-3; 11 nucleotides match TRBD2. The germline CDR1 and CDR2 sequences are ENHRY and SYGVKD. The length of the CDR3 is 17 residues. The V segment lost 4 bases and the J segment 7 bases; nucleotides outside the gene matches: 13.

The chain couples TRBV24-1 to TRBJ2-1, with D perhaps matching TRBD2 (6 bases). Germline V CDR1 and CDR2: KGHDR, SFDVKD. V was shortened by 0 bases and J by 3 bases, with 8 bases between the two germline ends. This CDR3 has 15 amino acids. DNA of the CDR3: TGTGCCACCAGTGATTTGCACGGGGGCTACAATGAGCAGTTCTTC. Translation gives CATSDLHGGYNEQFF.

A remark on this clonotype: At one boundary the junction diverges from the germline segment, which might be a read error. The chain couples TRBV11-1 to TRBJ1-4; 10 bases fit TRBD1. There are 15 residues in the CDR3. The germline V gene encodes CDR1 SGHAT and CDR2 FQDESV (reference sequence). The DNA for the CDR3 is TGTGCCAGCTCATCCCCCGGGACAGGGGTCGAAAAACTGTCTTTT. This translates into CASSSPGTGVEKLSF.

This clonotype was found once. The chain joins TRBV4-1 to TRBJ1-2, with a tentative D call TRBD1 (6 bases). CDR1 and CDR2 from the germline V gene are MGHRA and YSYEKL. The CDR3 contains 14 residues. Trimming shortened V by 4 bases and J by 4 bases, and 13 bases separated the two germline ends. The CDR3 region has the DNA TGCGCCAGCAGCCCTATACAGGGTTCCTATGGCTACACCTTC. Its protein product is CASSPIQGSYGYTF.

This clonotype was seen many times. The V call is TRBV7-2, the J call TRBJ2-7; perhaps TRBD2 as D (6 bases). The germline V and J ends were trimmed by 3 bases and 2 bases, with 14 bases remaining between them. Per the germline V gene, CDR1 is SGHTA and CDR2 is FQGNSA. This CDR3 is built from 15 residues. This chain's CDR3 is CASSFDSRRAYEQYF. The CDR3 DNA reads TGTGCCAGCAGCTTCGACTCGAGGAGGGCCTACGAGCAGTACTTC. Full variable domain (rest looked up from reference TRBV7-2 and TRBJ2-7): GAGVSQSPSNKVTEKGKDVELRCDPISGHTALYWYRQSLGQGLEFLIYFQGNSAPDKSGLPSDRFSAERTGGSVSTLTIQRTQQEDSAVYLCASSFDSRRAYEQYFGPGTRLTVT.